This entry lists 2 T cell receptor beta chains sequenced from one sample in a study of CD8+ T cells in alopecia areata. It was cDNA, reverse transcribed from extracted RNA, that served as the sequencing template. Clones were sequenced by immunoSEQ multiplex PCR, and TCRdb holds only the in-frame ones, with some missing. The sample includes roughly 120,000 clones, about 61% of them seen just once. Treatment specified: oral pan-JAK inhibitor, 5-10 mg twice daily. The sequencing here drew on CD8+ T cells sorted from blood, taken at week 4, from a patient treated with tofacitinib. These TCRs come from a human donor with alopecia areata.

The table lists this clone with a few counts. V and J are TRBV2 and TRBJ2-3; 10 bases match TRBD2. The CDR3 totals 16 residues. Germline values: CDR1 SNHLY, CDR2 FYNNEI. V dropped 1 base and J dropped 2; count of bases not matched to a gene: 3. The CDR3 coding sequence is TGTGCCAGCAGTGAAGGGACTAGCGGAACCACAGATACGCAGTATTTT. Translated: CASSEGTSGTTDTQYF.

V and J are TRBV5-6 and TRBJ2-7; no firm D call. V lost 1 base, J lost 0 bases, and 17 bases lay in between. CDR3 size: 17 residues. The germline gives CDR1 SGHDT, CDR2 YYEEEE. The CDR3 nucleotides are TGTGCCAGCAGCTTGACAGTATCGTTATCCGCCTCCTACGAGCAGTACTTC. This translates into CASSLTVSLSASYEQYF.